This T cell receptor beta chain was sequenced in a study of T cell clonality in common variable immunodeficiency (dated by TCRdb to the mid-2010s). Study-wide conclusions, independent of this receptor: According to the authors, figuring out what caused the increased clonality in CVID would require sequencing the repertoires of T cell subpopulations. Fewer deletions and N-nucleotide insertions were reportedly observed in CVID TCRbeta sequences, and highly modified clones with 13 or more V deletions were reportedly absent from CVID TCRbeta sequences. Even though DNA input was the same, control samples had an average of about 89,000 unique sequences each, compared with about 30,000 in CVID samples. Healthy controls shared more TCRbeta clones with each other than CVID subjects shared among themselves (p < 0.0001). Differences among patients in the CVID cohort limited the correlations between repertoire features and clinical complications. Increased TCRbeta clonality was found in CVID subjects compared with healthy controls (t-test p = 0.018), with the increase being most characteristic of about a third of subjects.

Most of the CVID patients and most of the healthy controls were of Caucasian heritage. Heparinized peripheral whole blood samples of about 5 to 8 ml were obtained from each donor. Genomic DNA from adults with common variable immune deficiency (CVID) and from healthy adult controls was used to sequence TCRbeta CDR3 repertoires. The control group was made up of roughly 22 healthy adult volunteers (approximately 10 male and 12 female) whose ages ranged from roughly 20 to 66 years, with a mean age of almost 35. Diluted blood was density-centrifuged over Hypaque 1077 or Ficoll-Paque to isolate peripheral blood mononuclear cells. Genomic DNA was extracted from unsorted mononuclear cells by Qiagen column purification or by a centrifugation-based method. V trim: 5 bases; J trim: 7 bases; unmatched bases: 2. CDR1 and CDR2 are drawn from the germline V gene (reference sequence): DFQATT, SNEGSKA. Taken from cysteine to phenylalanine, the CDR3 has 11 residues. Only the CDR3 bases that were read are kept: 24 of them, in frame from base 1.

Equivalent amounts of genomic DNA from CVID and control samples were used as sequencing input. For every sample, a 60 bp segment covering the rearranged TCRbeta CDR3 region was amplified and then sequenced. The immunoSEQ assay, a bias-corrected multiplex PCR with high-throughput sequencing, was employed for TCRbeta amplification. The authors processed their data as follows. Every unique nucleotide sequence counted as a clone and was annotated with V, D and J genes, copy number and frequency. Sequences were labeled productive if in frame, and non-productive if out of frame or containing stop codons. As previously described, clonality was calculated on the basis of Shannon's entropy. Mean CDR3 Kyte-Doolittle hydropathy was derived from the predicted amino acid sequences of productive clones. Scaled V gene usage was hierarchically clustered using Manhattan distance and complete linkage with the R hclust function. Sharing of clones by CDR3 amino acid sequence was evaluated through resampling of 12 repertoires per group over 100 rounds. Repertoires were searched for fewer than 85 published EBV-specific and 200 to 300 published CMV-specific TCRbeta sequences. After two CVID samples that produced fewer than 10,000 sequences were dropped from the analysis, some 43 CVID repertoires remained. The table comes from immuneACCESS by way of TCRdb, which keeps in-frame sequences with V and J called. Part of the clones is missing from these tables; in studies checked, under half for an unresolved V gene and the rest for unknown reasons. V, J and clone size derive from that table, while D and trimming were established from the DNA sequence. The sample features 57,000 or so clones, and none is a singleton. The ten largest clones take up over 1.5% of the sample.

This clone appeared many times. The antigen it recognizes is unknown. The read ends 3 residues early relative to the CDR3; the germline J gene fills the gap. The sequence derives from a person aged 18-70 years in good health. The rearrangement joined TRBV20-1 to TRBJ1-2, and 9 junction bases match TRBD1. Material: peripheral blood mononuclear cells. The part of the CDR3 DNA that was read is TGCAGTGCTGGGACAGGGTTTGGC. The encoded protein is CSAGTGFG. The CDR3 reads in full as CSAGTGFGYTF.